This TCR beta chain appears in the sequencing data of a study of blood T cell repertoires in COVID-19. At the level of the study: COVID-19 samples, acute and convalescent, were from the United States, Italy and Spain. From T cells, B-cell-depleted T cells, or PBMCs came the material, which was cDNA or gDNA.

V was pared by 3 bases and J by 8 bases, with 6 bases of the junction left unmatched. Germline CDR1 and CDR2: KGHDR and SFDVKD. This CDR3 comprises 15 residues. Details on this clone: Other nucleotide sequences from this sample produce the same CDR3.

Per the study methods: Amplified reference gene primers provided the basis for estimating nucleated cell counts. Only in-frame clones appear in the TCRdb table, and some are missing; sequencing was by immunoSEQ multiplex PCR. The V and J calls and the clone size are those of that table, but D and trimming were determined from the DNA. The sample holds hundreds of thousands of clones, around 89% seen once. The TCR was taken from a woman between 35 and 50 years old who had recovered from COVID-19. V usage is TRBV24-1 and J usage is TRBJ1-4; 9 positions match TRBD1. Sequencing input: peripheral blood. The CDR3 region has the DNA TGTGCCACCAGTGATCCCGGACAGGGGAGGGAAAAACTGTTTTTT. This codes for CATSDPGQGREKLFF.